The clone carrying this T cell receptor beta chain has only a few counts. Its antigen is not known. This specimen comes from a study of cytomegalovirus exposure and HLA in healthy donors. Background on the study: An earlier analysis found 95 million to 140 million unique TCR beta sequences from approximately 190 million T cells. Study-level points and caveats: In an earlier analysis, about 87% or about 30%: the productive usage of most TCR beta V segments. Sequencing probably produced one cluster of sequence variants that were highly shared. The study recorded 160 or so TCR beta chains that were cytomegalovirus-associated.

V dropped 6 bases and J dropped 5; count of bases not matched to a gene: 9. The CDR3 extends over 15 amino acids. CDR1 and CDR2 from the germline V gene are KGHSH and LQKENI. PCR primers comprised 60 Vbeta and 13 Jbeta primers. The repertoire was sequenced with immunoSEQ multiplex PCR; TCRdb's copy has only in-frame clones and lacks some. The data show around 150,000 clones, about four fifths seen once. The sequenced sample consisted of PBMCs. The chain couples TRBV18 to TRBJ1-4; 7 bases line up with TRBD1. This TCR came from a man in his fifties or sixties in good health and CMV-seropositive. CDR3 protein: CASSSTGQRNEKLFF. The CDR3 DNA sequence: TGTGCCAGCTCGTCCACGGGACAGAGAAATGAAAAACTGTTTTTT.